The rows below give T cell receptor beta chains drawn from one sample of a study of post-analysis software for immune sequencing data. TCRdb ran MiXCR on the PCR reads and lists one entry per CDR3 protein. The sample has roughly 600,000 distinct CDR3 sequences; around 44% are singletons. Material for sequencing was blood. Every receptor here comes from a girl aged 5-17 years with multiple sclerosis. Each CDR3 is given with its conserved first and last residue. Each record gives: CDR3 length, J gene, V gene, clone size, D gene, CDR3 DNA, CDR3 protein. A D gene is named only where the DNA matches it firmly. Rows give clone size only sometimes, using once, few, many, or a class for an expanded clone.

CDR3 length: 13; J gene: TRBJ1-2; V gene: TRBV29-1; clone size: once; D gene: TRBD1; CDR3 DNA: TGCAGCGTTCTTACCAGGACAGGGGTAGGCTACACCTTC; CDR3 protein: CSVLTRTGVGYTF
CDR3 length: 18; J gene: TRBJ2-1; V gene: TRBV4-1; clone size: .; D gene: .; CDR3 DNA: TGCGCCAGCAGCCCCGACGAGGGAACACACCCCTTCTACAATGAGCAGTTCTTC; CDR3 protein: CASSPDEGTHPFYNEQFF
CDR3 length: 12; J gene: TRBJ2-1; V gene: TRBV24-1; clone size: .; D gene: .; CDR3 DNA: TGTGCCACCAGGGGTGCCCAGGCGGAGCAGTTCTTC; CDR3 protein: CATRGAQAEQFF
CDR3 length: 11; J gene: TRBJ2-7; V gene: TRBV29-1; clone size: .; D gene: .; CDR3 DNA: TGCAGCGTTGAAAGGGGGGGCGAGCAGTACTTC; CDR3 protein: CSVERGGEQYF
CDR3 length: 15; J gene: TRBJ2-7; V gene: TRBV5-1; clone size: .; D gene: TRBD1; CDR3 DNA: TGCGCCAGCAGCCCGACGACAGGGTTCTCCTACGAGCAGTACTTC; CDR3 protein: CASSPTTGFSYEQYF
CDR3 length: 15; J gene: TRBJ2-3; V gene: TRBV12-3/TRBV12-4; clone size: .; D gene: TRBD2; CDR3 DNA: TGTGCCAGCAGTCGGACTAGCCTGACAGCAGATGCGCAGTATTTT; CDR3 protein: CASSRTSLTADAQYF
CDR3 length: 19; J gene: TRBJ2-6; V gene: TRBV12-3/TRBV12-4; clone size: few; D gene: .; CDR3 DNA: TGTGCCAGCAGTTCCTTCTTCGCTGGGGGGCTCTCTGGGGCCAACGTCCTGACTTTC; CDR3 protein: CASSSFFAGGLSGANVLTF
CDR3 length: 16; J gene: TRBJ2-3; V gene: TRBV20-1; clone size: few; D gene: TRBD2; CDR3 DNA: TGCAGTGCTCCGGTACTAGCGGGGGGCTTCACAGATACGCAGTATTTT; CDR3 protein: CSAPVLAGGFTDTQYF
CDR3 length: 16; J gene: TRBJ2-1; V gene: TRBV12-3/TRBV12-4; clone size: .; D gene: .; CDR3 DNA: TGTGCCAGCAGTCGCCCGGGGCAGACTGGGTACAATGAGCAGTTCTTC; CDR3 protein: CASSRPGQTGYNEQFF
CDR3 length: 17; J gene: TRBJ2-1; V gene: TRBV27; clone size: .; D gene: .; CDR3 DNA: TGTGCCAGCAGCTTAGGGGGACTCCTGTCGAATCTCAATGAGCAGTTCTTC; CDR3 protein: CASSLGGLLSNLNEQFF
CDR3 length: 16; J gene: TRBJ2-1; V gene: TRBV12-3/TRBV12-4; clone size: .; D gene: .; CDR3 DNA: TGTGCCAGCAGTAGAAGGGGCGGGGGCACTTACAATGAGCAGTTCTTC; CDR3 protein: CASSRRGGGTYNEQFF
CDR3 length: 18; J gene: TRBJ2-7; V gene: TRBV24-1; clone size: .; D gene: .; CDR3 DNA: TGTGCCACCAGGGGATCCGACTCTCTAGCTGAACAAACCTACGAGCAGTACTTC; CDR3 protein: CATRGSDSLAEQTYEQYF
CDR3 length: 13; J gene: TRBJ1-2; V gene: TRBV6-5; clone size: .; D gene: .; CDR3 DNA: TGTGCCAGCCGTACGTGGGGCGGAGATGGCTACACCTTC; CDR3 protein: CASRTWGGDGYTF
CDR3 length: 17; J gene: TRBJ2-7; V gene: TRBV12-3/TRBV12-4; clone size: .; D gene: TRBD1; CDR3 DNA: TGTGCCAGCAGTCCCACGACAGGGGGCGGTAGCTCCTACGAGCAGTACTTC; CDR3 protein: CASSPTTGGGSSYEQYF
CDR3 length: 15; J gene: TRBJ2-7; V gene: TRBV12-3/TRBV12-4; clone size: .; D gene: TRBD2; CDR3 DNA: TGTGCCAGCAGTCACACTAGCGGGGTTTCCCACGAGCAGTACTTC; CDR3 protein: CASSHTSGVSHEQYF
CDR3 length: 14; J gene: TRBJ2-6; V gene: TRBV12-3/TRBV12-4; clone size: .; D gene: .; CDR3 DNA: TGTGCCAGCACTACGTACTCTGGGGCCAACGTCCTGACTTTC; CDR3 protein: CASTTYSGANVLTF
CDR3 length: 15; J gene: TRBJ1-2; V gene: TRBV6-6; clone size: .; D gene: TRBD1; CDR3 DNA: TGTGCCAGCACCAGCGACAGGGACGGTAACTATGGCTACACCTTC; CDR3 protein: CASTSDRDGNYGYTF
CDR3 length: 15; J gene: TRBJ2-3; V gene: TRBV12-3/TRBV12-4; clone size: .; D gene: .; CDR3 DNA: TGTGCCAGCAGTACCGGGACATTGAGCACAGATGCGCAATATTTT; CDR3 protein: CASSTGTLSTDAQYF
CDR3 length: 15; J gene: TRBJ2-5; V gene: TRBV10-3; clone size: once; D gene: TRBD2; CDR3 DNA: TGTGCCATCAGTGGGTCTAGCGGGAATCAAGAGACCCAGTACTTC; CDR3 protein: CAISGSSGNQETQYF
CDR3 length: 14; J gene: TRBJ2-1; V gene: TRBV27; clone size: few; D gene: TRBD1; CDR3 DNA: TGTGCCAGCATAGACCCGAACAGGGGCAATGAGCAGTTCTTC; CDR3 protein: CASIDPNRGNEQFF
CDR3 length: 15; J gene: TRBJ1-1; V gene: TRBV4-2; clone size: .; D gene: TRBD1; CDR3 DNA: TGTGCCAGCAGCCAAGACCGACAGGGGAACACTGAAGCTTTCTTT; CDR3 protein: CASSQDRQGNTEAFF
CDR3 length: 12; J gene: TRBJ2-1; V gene: TRBV29-1; clone size: .; D gene: .; CDR3 DNA: TGCAGCGTTGAAGATATTATCGATGAGCAGTTCTTC; CDR3 protein: CSVEDIIDEQFF
CDR3 length: 15; J gene: TRBJ1-1; V gene: TRBV7-8; clone size: .; D gene: .; CDR3 DNA: TGTGCCAGCAGCTTAGCGCGGCTGCCGAACACTGAAGCTTTCTTT; CDR3 protein: CASSLARLPNTEAFF
CDR3 length: 12; J gene: TRBJ2-7; V gene: TRBV6-6; clone size: many; D gene: .; CDR3 DNA: TGTGCCAGCAGTTACTCTGACTACGAGCAGTACTTC; CDR3 protein: CASSYSDYEQYF
CDR3 length: 13; J gene: TRBJ2-1; V gene: TRBV12-3/TRBV12-4; clone size: .; D gene: .; CDR3 DNA: TGTGCCAGCAGTATCCTATCCCGGGAGGAGCAGTTCTTC; CDR3 protein: CASSILSREEQFF
CDR3 length: 15; J gene: TRBJ2-3; V gene: TRBV10-3; clone size: .; D gene: .; CDR3 DNA: TGTGCCATCAGTAGCGTCAATAGCGGCACAGATACGCAGTATTTT; CDR3 protein: CAISSVNSGTDTQYF
CDR3 length: 15; J gene: TRBJ2-1; V gene: TRBV12-3/TRBV12-4; clone size: .; D gene: TRBD1; CDR3 DNA: TGTGCCAGCAGTTTCTGGACAGGCTCGGACGATGAGCAGTTCTTC; CDR3 protein: CASSFWTGSDDEQFF